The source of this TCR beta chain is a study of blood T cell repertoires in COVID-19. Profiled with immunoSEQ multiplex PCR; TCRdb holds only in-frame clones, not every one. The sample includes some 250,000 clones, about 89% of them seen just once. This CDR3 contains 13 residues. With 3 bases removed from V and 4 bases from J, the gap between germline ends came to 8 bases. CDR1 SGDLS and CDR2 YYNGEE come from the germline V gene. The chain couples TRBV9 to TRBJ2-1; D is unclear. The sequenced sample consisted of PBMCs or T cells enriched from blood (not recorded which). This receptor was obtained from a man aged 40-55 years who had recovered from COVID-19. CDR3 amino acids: CASSASTYNEQFF. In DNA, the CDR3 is TGTGCCAGCAGCGCCAGTACGTACAATGAGCAGTTCTTC.